These T cell receptor beta chains were read from a single sample in a study of blood T cell repertoires in COVID-19. Measured with immunoSEQ multiplex PCR; TCRdb has only the in-frame clones, and not every one. The data contain 90,000 to 140,000 clones, approximately 80% of them singletons. The sequencing sample was made of peripheral blood. The receptors stem from a man older than 75 with acute or convalescent COVID-19. Both conserved end residues are part of each CDR3. A D gene is named only where the DNA matches it firmly. Where a row states a size, it is once, few, many or the class of an expanded clone; other rows omit it.

CDR3: CASSFSLGDQPQHF; DNA: TGTGCCAGCAGCTTTTCCCTCGGGGATCAGCCCCAGCATTTT; J: TRBJ1-5; size: -; V: TRBV7-2; D: -
CDR3: CASSFSVVGTGELFF; DNA: TGTGCCAGCAGTTTTAGCGTCGTAGGGACCGGGGAGCTGTTTTTT; J: TRBJ2-2; size: -; V: TRBV6-5; D: -
CDR3: CASSQVRGHSGNTIYF; DNA: TGCGCCAGCAGCCAAGTCAGGGGGCACTCTGGAAACACCATATATTTT; J: TRBJ1-3; size: -; V: TRBV4-1; D: TRBD1
CDR3: CASSLRQGPYEQYF; DNA: TGTGCCAGCAGCTTAAGACAGGGCCCTTACGAGCAGTACTTC; J: TRBJ2-7; size: once; V: TRBV7-9; D: TRBD1
CDR3: CSGQGSDYGYTF; DNA: TGCAGCGGACAGGGCTCCGACTATGGCTACACCTTC; J: TRBJ1-2; size: -; V: TRBV29-1; D: TRBD1
CDR3: CASSLLKSGGASNQPQHF; DNA: TGTGCCAGCAGTTTATTGAAATCGGGGGGGGCGAGCAATCAGCCCCAGCATTTT; J: TRBJ1-5; size: -; V: TRBV27; D: -
CDR3: CASSPWVVAGGTGELFF; DNA: TGTGCCAGCAGTCCATGGGTAGTAGCGGGAGGTACCGGGGAGCTGTTTTTT; J: TRBJ2-2; size: -; V: TRBV27; D: TRBD2
CDR3: CASSASGGYNEQFF; DNA: TGTGCCAGCAGTGCGAGCGGGGGGTACAATGAGCAGTTCTTC; J: TRBJ2-1; size: -; V: TRBV6-6; D: TRBD2
CDR3: CASSLGQGLNTEAFF; DNA: TGTGCCAGCAGCTTAGGACAGGGCCTGAACACTGAAGCTTTCTTT; J: TRBJ1-1; size: -; V: TRBV7-9; D: TRBD1
CDR3: CASSPSRNYGYTF; DNA: TGTGCCAGCAGCCCGAGCAGGAACTATGGCTACACCTTC; J: TRBJ1-2; size: -; V: TRBV6-4; D: -
CDR3: CSVEGQGLEKLFF; DNA: TGCAGCGTTGAAGGACAGGGTCTGGAAAAACTGTTTTTT; J: TRBJ1-4; size: -; V: TRBV29-1; D: TRBD1
CDR3: CASSRVGSEKLFF; DNA: TGTGCCAGCAGTCGGGTTGGGAGTGAAAAACTGTTTTTT; J: TRBJ1-4; size: -; V: TRBV6-5; D: -
CDR3: CASSLAGGPYTQYF; DNA: TGTGCCAGCAGTTTAGCGGGAGGGCCGTATACGCAGTATTTT; J: TRBJ2-3; size: -; V: TRBV27; D: TRBD2
CDR3: CASRLPEETQYF; DNA: TGTGCCAGCAGGCTTCCGGAAGAGACCCAGTACTTC; J: TRBJ2-5; size: -; V: TRBV5-4; D: -
CDR3: CASSFSGTVNTGELFF; DNA: TGTGCCAGCAGCTTTTCCGGGACAGTGAACACCGGGGAGCTGTTTTTT; J: TRBJ2-2; size: -; V: TRBV7-3; D: TRBD1
CDR3: CASSLAAAGGFSRSSYEQYF; DNA: TGCGCCAGCAGCTTGGCCGCGGCAGGGGGATTTAGTAGGAGCTCCTACGAGCAGTACTTC; J: TRBJ2-7; size: once; V: TRBV5-1; D: TRBD1
CDR3: CSVELGTGRNTEAFF; DNA: TGCAGCGTTGAACTTGGGACAGGACGGAACACTGAAGCTTTCTTT; J: TRBJ1-1; size: -; V: TRBV29-1; D: TRBD1
CDR3: CASSGGQDSSPLHF; DNA: TGCGCCAGCAGCGGCGGACAGGATAGTTCACCCCTCCACTTT; J: TRBJ1-6; size: once; V: TRBV5-1; D: TRBD1
CDR3: CASSPQGGYYGYTF; DNA: TGTGCCAGCAGCCCACAAGGGGGCTACTATGGCTACACCTTC; J: TRBJ1-2; size: few; V: TRBV7-9; D: TRBD1
CDR3: CASSVQGTGNTIYF; DNA: TGTGCCAGCAGCGTGCAGGGTACGGGAAACACCATATATTTT; J: TRBJ1-3; size: -; V: TRBV5-4; D: -
CDR3: CASSHFQGQGPYEQYF; DNA: TGTGCCAGCAGCCACTTTCAGGGACAGGGGCCCTACGAGCAGTACTTC; J: TRBJ2-7; size: -; V: TRBV14; D: TRBD1
CDR3: CASSLEGDTTYTEAFF; DNA: TGCGCCAGCAGCTTGGAGGGGGACACCACATACACTGAAGCTTTCTTT; J: TRBJ1-1; size: -; V: TRBV5-1; D: -
CDR3: CSVGEGLGGTEAFF; DNA: TGCAGCGTGGGAGAGGGTTTGGGGGGAACTGAAGCTTTCTTT; J: TRBJ1-1; size: -; V: TRBV29-1; D: -
CDR3: CASSETGGRQPQHF; DNA: TGTGCCAGCAGTGAAACAGGGGGAAGACAGCCCCAGCATTTT; J: TRBJ1-5; size: -; V: TRBV6-1; D: TRBD1
CDR3: CASSRQDRIRGNTEAFF; DNA: TGTGCCAGCTCACGACAGGACAGGATTCGAGGGAACACTGAAGCTTTCTTT; J: TRBJ1-1; size: few; V: TRBV18; D: TRBD1
CDR3: CASSLGNPGGTDTQYF; DNA: TGTGCCAGCAGCTTAGGAAATCCAGGGGGCACAGATACGCAGTATTTT; J: TRBJ2-3; size: -; V: TRBV11-3; D: -
CDR3: CASSAGPSTSGRIYEQYF; DNA: TGTGCCAGCAGTGCAGGACCTTCAACTAGCGGGAGAATCTACGAGCAGTACTTC; J: TRBJ2-7; size: -; V: TRBV25-1; D: TRBD2
CDR3: CASSWDRGETQYF; DNA: TGTGCCAGCAGTTGGGACAGGGGGGAGACCCAGTACTTC; J: TRBJ2-5; size: few; V: TRBV28; D: TRBD1
CDR3: CASSRGTLQETQYF; DNA: TGTGCCAGCAGCCGTGGGACATTACAAGAGACCCAGTACTTC; J: TRBJ2-5; size: -; V: TRBV7-2; D: -
CDR3: CASSQEGGQGIQPQHF; DNA: TGTGCCAGCAGCCAAGAGGGGGGACAGGGTATTCAGCCCCAGCATTTT; J: TRBJ1-5; size: once; V: TRBV3-1/TRBV3-2; D: TRBD1
CDR3: CASSPRQDTGELFF; DNA: TGTGCCAGCAGCCCCCGACAAGACACCGGGGAGCTGTTTTTT; J: TRBJ2-2; size: -; V: TRBV7-2; D: -
CDR3: CASSSRPERINNEQFF; DNA: TGTGCCAGCAGCTCGCGGCCAGAGCGGATTAACAATGAGCAGTTCTTC; J: TRBJ2-1; size: -; V: TRBV5-6; D: -
CDR3: CASSLAAGLREQYF; DNA: TGCGCCAGCAGCTTGGCCGCGGGGTTGAGGGAGCAGTACTTC; J: TRBJ2-7; size: -; V: TRBV5-1; D: -
CDR3: CASQTGRTGQGNQPQHF; DNA: TGTGCCAGCCAGACAGGGCGGACAGGGCAAGGCAATCAGCCCCAGCATTTT; J: TRBJ1-5; size: -; V: TRBV28; D: TRBD1
CDR3: CASSLGERGNEQYF; DNA: TGCGCCAGCAGCTTGGGGGAACGAGGGAACGAGCAGTACTTC; J: TRBJ2-7; size: -; V: TRBV5-1; D: -
CDR3: CASSRLSDTEAFF; DNA: TGCGCCAGCAGCCGACTGTCCGACACTGAAGCTTTCTTT; J: TRBJ1-1; size: -; V: TRBV5-1; D: -
CDR3: CASSLRTGSYNEQFF; DNA: TGCGCCAGCAGCTTGAGAACGGGAAGTTACAATGAGCAGTTCTTC; J: TRBJ2-1; size: -; V: TRBV5-1; D: -
CDR3: CASSIGGSNYGYTF; DNA: TGTGCCAGTAGTATAGGGGGCAGCAACTATGGCTACACCTTC; J: TRBJ1-2; size: -; V: TRBV19; D: -